The 13 T cell receptor beta chains below were found in one sample sequenced in a study of T cells in Graves' hyperthyroidism and ophthalmopathy. What was amplified from RNA transcripts were TCR beta CDR3 regions. Carried out on the TCR CDR3, a first-round RT-PCR used the HTBI primer set. TCRdb re-derived calls from the multiplex PCR reads in MiXCR, one entry per CDR3 protein. The profile covers over 250,000 distinct CDR3 sequences, with about 18% appearing a single time and approximately 60% taken by the ten largest. The specimen was blood. The receptors stem from a woman aged 55 to 70 with Graves' ophthalmopathy.

This clonotype was recorded at least ten times. This chain joins TRBV9 and TRBJ2-7, with 7 bases lining up with TRBD1. The V segment lost 3 bases and the J segment 6 bases; nucleotides outside the gene matches: 9. The CDR3 consists of 14 residues. Germline values: CDR1 SGDLS, CDR2 YYNGEE. The CDR3 is CASSADRVRGEQYF. The CDR3 coding sequence is TGTGCCAGCAGCGCAGACAGGGTTAGGGGCGAGCAGTACTTC.

This clonotype was counted many times. V usage is TRBV6-5 and J usage is TRBJ1-1; D is unclear. The V gene's germline CDR1 is MNHEY and CDR2 SVGAGI. Trimming removed 1 base at V and 2 bases at J, with 5 bases between. The CDR3 length is 13 residues. Here the CDR3 reads CASSYFGNTEAFF. In DNA, the CDR3 is TGTGCCAGCAGTTACTTCGGCAACACTGAAGCTTTCTTT.

This clonotype has just a few counts. As DNA, the CDR3 is TGTGCCAGCAGTTTTTCCCCCAGGGGAGTTTCACCCCTCCACTTT. As protein: CASSFSPRGVSPLHF. V gene TRBV27 combines with J gene TRBJ1-6; possibly TRBD1 for D (6 bases). Germline V lookup: CDR1 MNHEY, CDR2 SMNVEV (reference sequence). The CDR3 sequence is 15 residues long. Trimming took off 3 bases at V and 9 bases at J, with 15 bases between the two ends.

This sequence joins TRBV24-1 and TRBJ2-2; D is undetermined. The CDR3 is 15 residues long. Trimming stripped 4 bases from V and 4 bases from J, with 12 bases between. Germline values: CDR1 KGHDR, CDR2 SFDVKD. DNA for the CDR3: TGTGCCACCAGTGACCCGACCCGATTCACCGGGGAGCTGTTTTTT. It codes for CATSDPTRFTGELFF.

This clonotype has a count of ten or more. The chain employs TRBV3-1 and TRBJ1-2; unclear D gene. Trimming shortened V by 0 bases and J by 7 bases, and 15 bases separated the two germline ends. Germline CDR1 is LGHDT and CDR2 is YNNKEL (reference sequence). The CDR3 runs 15 residues. CDR3 residues: CASSQEGRMGVGYTF. CDR3 DNA sequence: TGTGCCAGCAGCCAAGAAGGTAGAATGGGAGTTGGCTACACCTTC.

This clonotype showed up just a few times. The rearrangement links TRBV6-1 to TRBJ1-3; no clear D gene. The V end was cut by 4 bases, the J end by 0 bases, with 10 bases between. Germline lookup yields CDR1 MNHNS and CDR2 SASEGT. This CDR3 region has 15 residues. The CDR3 DNA is TGTGCCAGCAGTGGGCAAAGCGTCTCTGGAAACACCATATATTTT. Translation gives CASSGQSVSGNTIYF.

This clonotype showed up many times. The rearrangement links TRBV2 to TRBJ1-5, with 8 bases lining up with TRBD1. Per the germline V gene, CDR1 is SNHLY and CDR2 is FYNNEI. Unmatched junction bases numbered 5, after V lost 6 bases and J lost 1 base. This CDR3 has 15 residues. The CDR3, as DNA: TGTGCCAGCAGCCTAGACAGGGGCAGCAATCAGCCCCAGCATTTT. Protein product: CASSLDRGSNQPQHF. The full variable domain, its missing parts supplied by reference TRBV2 and TRBJ1-5, is EPEVTQTPSHQVTQMGQEVILRCVPISNHLYFYWYRQILGQKVEFLVSFYNNEISEKSEIFDDQFSVERPDGSNFTLKIRSTKLEDSAMYFCASSLDRGSNQPQHFGDGTRLSIL.

V gene TRBV5-1 combines with J gene TRBJ1-3; 9 bases agree with TRBD1. The CDR3 sequence is 15 residues long. CDR1 and CDR2 (germline): SGHRS, YFSETQ. Germline trimming cut 4 bases from V and 2 bases from J; bases unmatched to any gene: 4. The CDR3, as DNA: TGCGCCAGCAGCCCAGGACAGGGGCCTGGAAACACCATATATTTT. The encoded protein is CASSPGQGPGNTIYF.

In the case of this clonotype: It may be a read error: a sequence one base away is much more abundant. The chain uses TRBV5-6 and TRBJ2-5, with D perhaps TRBD2 (5 bases). The CDR3 is made up of 13 amino acids. Germline lookup yields CDR1 SGHDT and CDR2 YYEEEE. Here the CDR3 reads CACSLWERETQYF. In nucleotides, the CDR3 is TGTGCCTGCAGCTTATGGGAGCGAGAGACCCAGTACTTC.

The sample holds many counts of this clonotype. V usage is TRBV5-1 and J usage is TRBJ2-3; TRBD1 or TRBD2 may be the D gene (5 bases each). Looked up from germline, CDR1 is SGHRS and CDR2 is YFSETQ. There are 16 residues in the CDR3. The V and J ends lost 0 bases and 3 bases respectively, with 14 bases between them. CDR3: CASSLGGNRATDTQYF. The CDR3 DNA reads as TGCGCCAGCAGCTTGGGGGGGAACCGTGCAACAGATACGCAGTATTTT.

About this clonotype: Being one base from a much bigger clone, this may be a read error. CDR3 nucleotide sequence: TGTGTCAGCAGCCCCCAACAGGGATCCTATGGCTACACCTTC. It encodes CVSSPQQGSYGYTF. The gene calls are TRBV7-9 and TRBJ1-2, with TRBD1 as a possible D gene (6 bases). This CDR3 contains 14 residues. CDR1 and CDR2 from the germline V gene are SEHNR and FQNEAQ (reference sequence).

This clonotype was seen repeatedly, ten times or more. The chain employs TRBV5-1 and TRBJ2-5; 12 nucleotides line up with TRBD1. The V gene's germline CDR1 is SGHRS and CDR2 YFSETQ. CDR3 length equals 16 residues. Trimming took 4 bases from V and 5 from J; bases not matched to a gene: 9. DNA of the CDR3: TGCGCCAGCAGCGTAACCGGGACAGGGGGCATGGAGACCCAGTACTTC. It is translated as CASSVTGTGGMETQYF.

The chain uses TRBV6-1 and TRBJ1-1; D gene ambiguous. V was cut by 8 bases and J by 1 base, with 14 bases left in between. Germline lookup yields CDR1 MNHNS and CDR2 SASEGT. The CDR3 has 14 residues. The CDR3 nucleotides read TGTGCCAGCCGGCCCGTTGTCGGGAACACTGAAGCTTTCTTT. This encodes CASRPVVGNTEAFF.